This T cell receptor (beta chain) was sequenced in a study of T cells in Graves' hyperthyroidism and ophthalmopathy. Amplification targeted TCR beta CDR3 regions from RNA transcripts. Primed by the HTBI set, a first-round RT-PCR was run on the TCR CDR3. TCRdb reprocessed the multiplex PCR reads via MiXCR and lists one record per CDR3 protein. The sample includes under 300,000 distinct CDR3 sequences, over 20% seen only once; the top ten take around two thirds. Patients having uncontrolled infection, another autoimmune disease, pregnancy or lactation were not included. Whole-study findings and limits: Ophthalmopathy onset followed model prediction by a median around six months. Blood samples included most of the expanded thyroid clonotypes exceeding 0.001.

A remark on this clonotype: Its antigen remains unknown.

The CDR3 extends over 16 amino acids. Trimming stripped 2 bases from V and 0 bases from J, with 13 bases between. Germline CDR1 and CDR2: MDHEN and SYDVKM. The rearrangement joins TRBV28 to TRBJ1-1; no definite D call. Sequenced material: blood. This sequence originates from a man aged 25-40 years with Graves' ophthalmopathy. The CDR3 loop reads CASSLGLRELNTEAFF. CDR3 coding DNA: TGTGCCAGCAGTTTAGGACTGAGGGAACTGAACACTGAAGCTTTCTTT.